The clone carrying this T cell receptor (beta chain) was recorded at least ten times. This sample was taken from a study of T cells in Graves' hyperthyroidism and ophthalmopathy. In the study overall: Blood was drawn when the patient was first diagnosed and still untreated.

Template material for amplifying TCR beta CDR3 regions consisted of RNA transcripts. With the HTBI primer set, the TCR CDR3 went through a first round of RT-PCR. TCRdb called the multiplex PCR reads again in MiXCR, with one record for every CDR3 protein. This sample yields some 580,000 distinct CDR3 sequences, of which around 15% are seen a single time; roughly 3.5% belongs to the top ten. Criteria for exclusion of patients were uncontrolled infection, other autoimmune disease, pregnancy or lactation. CDR1 DFQATT and CDR2 SNEGSKA come from the germline V gene (reference sequence). Losses at the gene ends were 3 bases for V and 4 bases for J; bases not matched to a gene: 12. This CDR3 spans 16 amino acids.

This sequence joins TRBV20-1 and TRBJ2-7; 10 positions agree with TRBD1. The TCR sequence derives from a woman aged 35 to 49 with Graves' ophthalmopathy. Source material: blood. The CDR3 loop is CSASGGGDRGGYEQYF. CDR3 coding DNA: TGCAGTGCTAGCGGAGGGGGGGACAGGGGTGGATACGAGCAGTACTTC.